Listed below are T cell receptor beta chains from one sample, sequenced in a study of T cell changes during pregnancy in multiple sclerosis. Only in-frame clones appear in the TCRdb table, and some are missing; sequencing was by immunoSEQ multiplex PCR. Seen here are approximately 8,500 clones, about nine tenths observed once, and the top ten hold around 5.2%. Sequenced here: CD8+ T cells from peripheral blood mononuclear cells, sampled in the first trimester of pregnancy. The receptors here all came from a female donor in good health, enrolled as a control in a pregnancy study. Each CDR3 is given with its conserved first and last residue. Fields, in order: CDR3 length, V gene, CDR3 protein.

15	TRBV19	CAIRPTRVKGTEAFF
14	TRBV6-5	CASSYSGTRYGYTF
13	TRBV7-6	CASSFRQRETQYF
15	TRBV4-2	CASSQGLAEPRAQYF
16	TRBV27	CASSTLERENTDTQYF
14	TRBV10-3	CAISPSGAITEAFF
15	TRBV5-8	CASSYDPGTDYGYTF
15	TRBV13	CASSLGTGDRAEAFF
17	TRBV4-3	CASSQIWGSGTYNEQFF
12	TRBV5-6	CASSGQGAEAFF
15	TRBV9	CASSAASGGVFGYTF
14	TRBV7-6	CASSLQGMNTEAFF
18	TRBV9	CASTTGGIPSSGANVLTF
13	TRBV11-2	CASNVAGGPEQFF
14	TRBV27	CASSRTGHGNTIYF
15	TRBV6-1	CASSEDPGSSYEQYF
12	TRBV2	CASSEGTGEKYF
15	TRBV6-6	CASSYPWPGAAEAFF
18	TRBV28	CASSSGTGELAGGYEQYF
12	TRBV7-9	CASGGSNTEAFF
13	TRBV7-9	CASSLQGPYEQYF
15	TRBV19	CASSATSGSYETQYF
17	TRBV28	CASSSPFSQGYHTEAFF
14	TRBV18	CASSPGRANEKLFF
14	TRBV5-1	CASSSTSGGDTQYF
12	TRBV28	CASSFWGLDYTF
14	TRBV6-4	CASSEAGGTDTQYF
18	TRBV4-1	CASSQEGATFARTDTQYF
14	TRBV2	CASSDGREGEKLFF